What follows are 2 T cell receptor beta chains derived from one specimen sequenced in a study of blood T cell repertoires in COVID-19. Generated by immunoSEQ multiplex PCR, the TCRdb table keeps only in-frame clones and is missing some. Among under 130,000 clones listed, around 85% were seen once. Sample: peripheral blood. These receptors were collected from a man in his sixties or seventies with active or convalescent COVID-19.

The chain is built from TRBV5-1 and TRBJ2-7; TRBD1 aligns across 9 bases. V was pared by 1 base and J by 1 base, with 3 bases of the junction left unmatched. Germline V CDR1 and CDR2: SGHRS, YFSETQ. This CDR3 is 15 amino acids long. CDR3: CASSLLGTGSYEQYF. The DNA of the CDR3 is TGCGCCAGCAGCTTGCTTGGGACAGGGTCCTACGAGCAGTACTTC.

The rearrangement uses TRBV30 and TRBJ1-1, with D perhaps TRBD1 (6 bases). Germline CDR1 is GTSNPN and CDR2 is SVGIG (reference sequence). V was pared by 5 bases and J by 1 base, with 11 bases between. This CDR3 spans 13 amino acids. In DNA form, the CDR3 reads TGTGCCTGGCAGGGGAGTACGAACACTGAAGCTTTCTTT. Encoded protein: CAWQGSTNTEAFF. Variable domain in full (rest from reference TRBV30 and TRBJ1-1): SQTIHQWPATLVQPVGSPLSLECTVEGTSNPNLYWYRQAAGRGLQLLFYSVGIGQISSEVPQNLSASRPQDRQFILSSKKLLLSDSGFYLCAWQGSTNTEAFFGQGTRLTVV.